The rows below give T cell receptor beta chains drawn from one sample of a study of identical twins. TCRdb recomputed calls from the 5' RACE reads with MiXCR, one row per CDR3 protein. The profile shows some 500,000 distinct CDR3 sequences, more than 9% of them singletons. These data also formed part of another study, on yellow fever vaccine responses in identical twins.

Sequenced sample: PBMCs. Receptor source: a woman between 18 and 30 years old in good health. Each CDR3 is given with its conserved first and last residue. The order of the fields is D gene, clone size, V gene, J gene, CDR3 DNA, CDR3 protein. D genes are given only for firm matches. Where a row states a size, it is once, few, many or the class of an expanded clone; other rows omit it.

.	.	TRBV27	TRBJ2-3	TGTGCCAGCAGTTTCTGGACAGGCACAGATACGCAGTATTTT	CASSFWTGTDTQYF
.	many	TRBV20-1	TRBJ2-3	TGCAGTGCTAGGGGGGTGGCAGATACGCAGTATTTT	CSARGVADTQYF
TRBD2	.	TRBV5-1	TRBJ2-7	TGCGCCAGCAGCGAAGCGGGGCCTTCCTACGAGCAGTACTTC	CASSEAGPSYEQYF
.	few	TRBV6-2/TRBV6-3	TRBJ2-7	TGTGCCAGCAGTTACCCACTCTACGAGCAGTACTTC	CASSYPLYEQYF
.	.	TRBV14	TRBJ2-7	TGTGCCAGCAGCCAGGCTGGGGGGCGCGAGCAGTACTTC	CASSQAGGREQYF
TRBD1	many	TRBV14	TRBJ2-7	TGTGCCAGCAGACGACAGGGGGCAAGCTACGAGCAGTACTTC	CASRRQGASYEQYF
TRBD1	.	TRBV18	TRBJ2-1	TGTGCCAGCTCCCGAGGACAGGGAGTCTACAATGAGCAGTTCTTC	CASSRGQGVYNEQFF
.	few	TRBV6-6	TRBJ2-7	TGTGCCAGCAGTTTCAGTCCATCGGGGGAGCAGTACTTC	CASSFSPSGEQYF
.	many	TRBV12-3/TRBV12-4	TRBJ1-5	TGTGCCGTAGGGGGCAATCAGCCCCAGCATTTT	CAVGGNQPQHF
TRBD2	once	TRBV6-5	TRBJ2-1	TGTGCCAGCAGTTACCTCGGACTAGCGGGAGATAGTTACAATGAGCAGTTCTTC	CASSYLGLAGDSYNEQFF
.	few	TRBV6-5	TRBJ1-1	TGTGCCAGCAGTTATCTAAGTACGAAAGTTGAAGCTTTCTTT	CASSYLSTKVEAFF
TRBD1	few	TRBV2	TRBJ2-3	TGTGCCAGCAGTGCCGACAGGGAAGATACGCAGTATTTT	CASSADREDTQYF
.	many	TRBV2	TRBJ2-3	TGTGCCAAGCAGGAGTACGGCACAGATACGCAGTATTTT	CAKQEYGTDTQYF
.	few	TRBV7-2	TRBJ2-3	TGTGCCAGCAGCTTAGACCCCGTGGGCACAGATACGCAGTATTTT	CASSLDPVGTDTQYF
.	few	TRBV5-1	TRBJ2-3	TGCGCCAGCAGCAACTCGGACTTCCGCACAGATACGCAGTATTTT	CASSNSDFRTDTQYF
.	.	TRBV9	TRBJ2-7	TGTGCCAGCAGCGGGCTAACGGGAGACTACGAGCAGTACTTC	CASSGLTGDYEQYF
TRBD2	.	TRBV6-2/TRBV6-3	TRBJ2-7	TGTGCCAGCAGCAACGCCGCAGCGGGATCCTACGAGCAGTACTTC	CASSNAAAGSYEQYF
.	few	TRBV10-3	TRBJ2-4	TGTGCCATCAGTGAGGGGATAGCCAAAAACATTCAGTACTTC	CAISEGIAKNIQYF
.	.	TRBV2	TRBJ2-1	TGTGCCAGCAAGGGGGAGGTCGTTGAGCAGTTCTTC	CASKGEVVEQFF
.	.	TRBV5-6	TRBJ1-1	TGTGCCAGCAGCAACCGATGGATGGATACCAAAGACACTGAAGCTTTCTTT	CASSNRWMDTKDTEAFF
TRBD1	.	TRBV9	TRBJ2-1	TGTGCCAGCAGCGTAGATGTGAGGGGGCCCTGGGGCGTCGAGCAGTTCTTC	CASSVDVRGPWGVEQFF
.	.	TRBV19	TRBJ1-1	TGTGCCAGTAGTATTCCGGGACCCCAGTCGCGGGCTTTCTTT	CASSIPGPQSRAFF
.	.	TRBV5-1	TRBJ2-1	TGCGCCAGCAGCCCGCGTAGCGGCTTATCGGGTTACAATGAGCAGTTCTTC	CASSPRSGLSGYNEQFF
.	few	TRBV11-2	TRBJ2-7	TGTGCCAGCAGCATAAACTCCGGGACCAGCTACGAGCAGTACTTC	CASSINSGTSYEQYF
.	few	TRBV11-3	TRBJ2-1	TGTGCCAGCAGCCTGAACCACTACAATGAGCAGTTCTTC	CASSLNHYNEQFF
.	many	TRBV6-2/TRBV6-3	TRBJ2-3	TGTGCCAGCAGTTACTCGAGTAGCGGCACAGATACGCAGTATTTT	CASSYSSSGTDTQYF
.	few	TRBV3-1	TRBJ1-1	TGTGCCAGCAGCCAAGTTAGGAGAACTGAAGCTTTCTTT	CASSQVRRTEAFF
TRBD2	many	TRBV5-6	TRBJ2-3	TGTGCCAGCAGCTTGGATGAGCGGGGGGGCCTCCCAGATACGCAGTATTTT	CASSLDERGGLPDTQYF
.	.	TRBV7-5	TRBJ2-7	.	CISVPEAQREATYEQYF
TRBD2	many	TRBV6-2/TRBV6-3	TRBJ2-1	TGTGCCAGCGGGGGGGATTCTGAGCAGTTCTTC	CASGGDSEQFF
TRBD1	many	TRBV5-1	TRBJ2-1	TGCGCCAGCAGCCGTACCGACAGGGGTGCGGGATTTTATGAGCAGTTCTTC	CASSRTDRGAGFYEQFF
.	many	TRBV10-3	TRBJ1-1	TGTGCCATCAATAACCAGGGGTTAGAGCTGAACACTGAAGCTTTCTTT	CAINNQGLELNTEAFF
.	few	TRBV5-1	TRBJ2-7	TGCGCCAGCAGCCTACACTCAGGATCCTACGAGCAGTACTTC	CASSLHSGSYEQYF